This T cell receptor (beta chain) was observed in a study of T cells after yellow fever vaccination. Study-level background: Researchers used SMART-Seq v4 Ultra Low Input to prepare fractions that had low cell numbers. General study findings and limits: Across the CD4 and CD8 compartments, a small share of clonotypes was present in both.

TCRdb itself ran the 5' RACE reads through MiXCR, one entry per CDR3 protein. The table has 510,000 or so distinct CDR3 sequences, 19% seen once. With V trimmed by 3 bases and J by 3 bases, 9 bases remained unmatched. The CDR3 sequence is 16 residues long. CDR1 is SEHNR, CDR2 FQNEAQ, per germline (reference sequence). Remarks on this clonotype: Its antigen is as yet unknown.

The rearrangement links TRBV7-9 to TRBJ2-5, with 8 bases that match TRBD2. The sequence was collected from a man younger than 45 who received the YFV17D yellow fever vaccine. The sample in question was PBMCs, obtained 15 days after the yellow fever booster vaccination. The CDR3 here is CASSFYGLATKETQYF. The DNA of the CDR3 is TGTGCCAGCAGCTTTTACGGACTAGCCACGAAAGAGACCCAGTACTTC.